This TCR beta chain was identified during a study of CD8 T cells in Susac syndrome. About the study: Clinical remission applied to under 10 sequenced Susac syndrome patients, and five or six had active disease. Blood was drawn from patients with Susac syndrome. At that point, they were therapy-naive, on corticosteroids, or on intravenous immunoglobulin alone. Study-wide points: No clonal expansion appeared among CD4+ T cells in Susac patients.

Worth noting for this clonotype: The antigen remains unidentified.

Reverse transcription of roughly 0.45 to 1 ug RNA was carried out with random hexamers. It was immunoSEQ multiplex PCR that amplified TCR beta CDR3 across 54 Vbeta and 13 Jbeta. In TCRdb, the immunoSEQ multiplex PCR reads were re-called with MiXCR into one record per CDR3 protein. This sample has 95,000 to 150,000 distinct CDR3 sequences, with over 90% found just once. Germline-derived CDR1 and CDR2 are KGHSH and LQKENI. V was cut by 2 bases and J by 0 bases, with 16 bases left in between. The CDR3 is made up of 17 amino acids. V usage is TRBV18 and J usage is TRBJ1-2; D might be TRBD1 (6 bases). What was sequenced was CD4+ T cells from PBMCs. This receptor was identified in a human donor with Susac syndrome. Here the CDR3 reads CASSPKRQVLANYGYTF. The CDR3 DNA reads as TGTGCCAGCTCACCAAAACGACAGGTATTAGCTAACTATGGCTACACCTTC.